This TCR beta chain was sequenced for a study of CD8 T cells in ankylosing spondylitis. Study findings and constraints: Before this, some motif variants had been reported in reactive arthritis synovial fluid and blood. What seemed typical of ankylosing spondylitis blood was a TCR beta motif built from roughly eight highly homologous variants.

With regard to this clonotype: Its matching antigen is unknown.

Libraries for TCR beta were made by quantitative 5'-RACE with molecular barcodes. TCRdb fed the 5' RACE reads into MiXCR, producing one record per CDR3 protein. This table has some 400,000 distinct CDR3 sequences, approximately 20% appearing once. Germline V gene lookup returns CDR1 DFQATT and CDR2 SNEGSKA (reference sequence). The J segment lost 5 bases and the V segment lost 2 bases, leaving 5 bases of the junction unmatched. The CDR3 is 15 residues long. The V call is TRBV20-1, the J call TRBJ2-1; 11 positions agree with TRBD1. Specimen: blood, either unsorted or a sorted T cell fraction (not recorded which). The receptor was derived from a male donor with ankylosing spondylitis. CDR3 sequence: CSARLWDRGNNEQFF. Here the CDR3 DNA reads TGCAGTGCTAGACTTTGGGACAGGGGGAACAATGAGCAGTTCTTC.